This is a list of T cell receptor beta chains from one sample in a study of T cells after yellow fever vaccination. A single record per CDR3 protein comes from TCRdb applying MiXCR to the 5' RACE reads. The table shows 240,000 or so distinct CDR3 sequences, with less than 9% occurring only once. This specimen was CD4+ T cells sorted from PBMCs, taken 15 days after the yellow fever booster vaccination. Receptors originate from a man aged 25 to 40 who received the YFV17D yellow fever vaccine. Each CDR3 is given with its conserved first and last residue. D genes are given only for firm matches. Rows give clone size only sometimes, using once, few, many, or a class for an expanded clone.

v_gene	abundance	len	d_gene	j_gene	CDR3nt	CDR3aa
TRBV28	many	13	NA	TRBJ1-2	TGTGCCAGCAGTTTACCGTCTAACTATGGCTACACCTTC	CASSLPSNYGYTF
TRBV7-9	many	11	NA	TRBJ2-1	TGTGCCAGCAGCTTCTTGGTGGAGCAGTTCTTC	CASSFLVEQFF
TRBV28	few	15	TRBD1	TRBJ2-1	TGTGCCAGCGGGATGACGGGACAGGGTTTCAATGAGCAGTTCTTC	CASGMTGQGFNEQFF
TRBV5-1	NA	13	NA	TRBJ1-2	TGCGCCAGCAGTCAGGGGCCCTTCGATGGCTACACCTTC	CASSQGPFDGYTF
TRBV18	NA	16	NA	TRBJ2-2	TGTGCCAGCTCACCCGCCCGACAGGGAGGCACCGGGGAGCTGTTTTTT	CASSPARQGGTGELFF
TRBV6-7	many	16	TRBD1	TRBJ2-3	TGTGCCAGCAGTCCGGACCGGGACAGGGGGACAGATACGCAGTATTTT	CASSPDRDRGTDTQYF
TRBV4-3	few	15	NA	TRBJ2-2	TGCGCCAGCAGCTTATACCTCGAAGACACCGGGGAGCTGTTTTTT	CASSLYLEDTGELFF
TRBV6-1	many	13	NA	TRBJ2-7	TGTGCCAGCATCCCGGGGGGCCGATACGAGCAGTACTTC	CASIPGGRYEQYF
TRBV20-1	NA	15	NA	TRBJ1-2	TGCAGTGGCCCGACCGGGGGGTTAGCTAACTATGGCTACACCTTC	CSGPTGGLANYGYTF
TRBV7-8	NA	14	NA	TRBJ1-1	TGTGCCAGCAGCCCCCCCGAGTGGAGCGCTGAAGCTTTCTTT	CASSPPEWSAEAFF
TRBV4-2	NA	16	NA	TRBJ1-6	TGTGCCAGCAGCCAGGCGACTGGGTCGCTTAATTCACCCCTCCACTTT	CASSQATGSLNSPLHF
TRBV12-3/TRBV12-4	NA	13	TRBD2	TRBJ2-7	TGTGCCAGCAGTTCCGGGACTAGAGGCGAGCAGTACTTC	CASSSGTRGEQYF
TRBV20-1	few	13	TRBD1	TRBJ2-1	TGCAGTGCTCGGGACAGCCCATACAATGAGCAGTTCTTC	CSARDSPYNEQFF
TRBV5-5	NA	14	TRBD2	TRBJ2-3	TGTGCCAGCAGCTTCCTAGCGGCCACAGATACGCAGTATTTT	CASSFLAATDTQYF
TRBV14	many	15	TRBD2	TRBJ2-3	TGTGCCAGCAGCCATCCCTCGGGAGGTGGTGATACGCAGTATTTT	CASSHPSGGGDTQYF
TRBV6-2/TRBV6-3	many	16	TRBD2	TRBJ2-3	TGTGCCAGCAGTCACCTCCGGACTAGCGGGAGGGATACGCAGTATTTT	CASSHLRTSGRDTQYF
TRBV20-1	few	13	NA	TRBJ1-2	TGCAGTGCTAGAGCTGGTGTGGGGGAAGGCTACACCTTC	CSARAGVGEGYTF
TRBV5-4	NA	16	NA	TRBJ1-5	TGTGCCAGCAGACCAAAAGGGGGACCGGTAAAGCAGCCCCAGCATTTT	CASRPKGGPVKQPQHF
TRBV20-1	NA	14	TRBD2	TRBJ2-3	TGCAGTGCTAGACCCCGGACTAGCGTAGATACGCAGTATTTT	CSARPRTSVDTQYF
TRBV5-4	few	15	TRBD2	TRBJ2-7	TGTGCCAGCAGCTTACTGCCTAGCGGGGACGTCGAGCAGTACTTC	CASSLLPSGDVEQYF
TRBV6-2/TRBV6-3	NA	15	NA	TRBJ1-5	TGTGCCAGCCGAATGGACAGCTCGGAGGGTCAGCCCCAGCATTTT	CASRMDSSEGQPQHF
TRBV6-2/TRBV6-3	NA	17	TRBD2	TRBJ2-3	TGTGCCAGCAGTTACTCGAGACTAGCGGGTATGGTAGATACGCAGTATTTT	CASSYSRLAGMVDTQYF
TRBV20-1	few	18	TRBD2	TRBJ2-7	TGCAGTGCTAGAGATGTCTTAGGGCGGGCTAGCGGGGTTTACGAGCAGTACTTC	CSARDVLGRASGVYEQYF
TRBV7-2	NA	17	TRBD1	TRBJ2-2	TGTGCCAGCAGCCGGAGGGGTGGACAGGGTAGCACCGGGGAGCTGTTTTTT	CASSRRGGQGSTGELFF
TRBV15	NA	16	TRBD2	TRBJ2-2	TGTGCCACCAGCATGAAGCTAGCGGGAGGGACCGGGGAGCTGTTTTTT	CATSMKLAGGTGELFF
TRBV20-1	few	13	TRBD1	TRBJ1-2	TGCAGTGCTAGATTTGGGACAGCACATGGCTACACCTTC	CSARFGTAHGYTF
TRBV5-4	few	13	NA	TRBJ1-2	TGTGCCAGTCATGGACGTTATAACTATGGCTACACCTTC	CASHGRYNYGYTF
TRBV2	many	13	TRBD2	TRBJ2-1	TGTGCCAGCTCCGGGACTAGCAGTCCCCAGCAGTTCTTC	CASSGTSSPQQFF
TRBV7-2	few	15	NA	TRBJ2-7	TGTGCCAGCAGCTTGGGCGGAACGATTACCTACGAGCAGTACTTC	CASSLGGTITYEQYF
TRBV20-1	many	15	NA	TRBJ2-3	TGCAGTGCTAGAGATGTGGAGGGGAACACAGATACGCAGTATTTT	CSARDVEGNTDTQYF
TRBV20-1	NA	12	NA	TRBJ1-2	TGCAGTGCCCGAAGAGGTTTCTATGGCTACACCTTC	CSARRGFYGYTF
TRBV7-9	NA	13	NA	TRBJ1-2	TGTGCCAGCAGCTTGACCGAAAGCTATGGCTACACCTTC	CASSLTESYGYTF
TRBV20-1	NA	15	NA	TRBJ2-1	TGCAGTGCTAGAGTCAGTACGGCCTTTCACAATGAGCAGTTCTTC	CSARVSTAFHNEQFF
TRBV12-3/TRBV12-4	many	13	NA	TRBJ1-5	TGTGCCAGCAGTTTGCACGAGAATCAGCCCCAGCATTTT	CASSLHENQPQHF
TRBV7-2	many	16	TRBD2	TRBJ2-1	TGTGCCAGCGGATCTCCCGGGACTAGCGGGAGGAGTGAGCAGTTCTTC	CASGSPGTSGRSEQFF
TRBV7-9	many	12	NA	TRBJ2-5	TGTGCCAGCAGCTTTGCTCAAGAGACCCAGTACTTC	CASSFAQETQYF
TRBV7-3	NA	19	TRBD2	TRBJ2-7	TGTGCCAGCAGCTTAAGTTACAGCCCGACTAGCGGGAAGACCTACGAGCAGTACTTC	CASSLSYSPTSGKTYEQYF
TRBV5-1	NA	15	TRBD2	TRBJ2-1	TGCGCCAGCAGCTTCGAGGGACTAGCATACAATGAGCAGTTCTTC	CASSFEGLAYNEQFF
TRBV20-1	NA	15	NA	TRBJ2-3	TGCAGTGCGACGTCCGGGCAGGGGATAGGAGATACGCAGTATTTT	CSATSGQGIGDTQYF
TRBV6-2/TRBV6-3	few	14	TRBD2	TRBJ2-1	TGTGCCAGCCAGCGGGAGATCTCCTACAATGAGCAGTTCTTC	CASQREISYNEQFF
TRBV5-1	many	15	NA	TRBJ2-1	TGCGCCAGCAGCGCCGCGAAGAACTCCTACAATGAGCAGTTCTTC	CASSAAKNSYNEQFF
TRBV4-3	few	15	TRBD1	TRBJ1-6	TGCGCCAGCAGCCAAGCCCCAGGGGGAGATTCACCCCTCCACTTT	CASSQAPGGDSPLHF
TRBV20-1	few	13	NA	TRBJ1-6	TGCAGCGCACGGGCGAACTATAATTCACCCCTCCACTTT	CSARANYNSPLHF
TRBV4-3	NA	14	NA	TRBJ2-3	TGCGCCAGCAGCCAAGACAGAAACACAGATACGCAGTATTTT	CASSQDRNTDTQYF
TRBV5-5	NA	16	TRBD2	TRBJ2-2	TGTGCCAGCAGCTTGGTGACGGGAGGGACACCCGGGGAGCTGTTTTTT	CASSLVTGGTPGELFF
TRBV6-1	few	14	NA	TRBJ2-7	TGTGCCAGCAGTCAGATACCCCAATCCTACGAGCAGTACTTC	CASSQIPQSYEQYF
TRBV3-1	few	12	NA	TRBJ1-5	TGTGCCAGCAGTCCCACAGGGAGCGCCCAGCATTTT	CASSPTGSAQHF
TRBV6-5	NA	16	TRBD1	TRBJ1-6	TGTGCCAGCAGTTACCGAGGGAGGGGGCCCAATTCACCCCTCCACTTT	CASSYRGRGPNSPLHF
TRBV20-1	many	12	NA	TRBJ1-1	TGCAGTGCTAGACAAGGGGCCGCTGAAGCTTTCTTT	CSARQGAAEAFF
TRBV20-1	many	14	TRBD1	TRBJ2-7	TGCAGTGCTCACCCCCCGGACAGGGTCTACGAGCAGTACTTC	CSAHPPDRVYEQYF
TRBV12-3/TRBV12-4	NA	14	TRBD1	TRBJ2-7	TGTGCCAGCAGATCCGGGACAGCCTTTGGCGAGCAGTACTTC	CASRSGTAFGEQYF
TRBV29-1	many	13	NA	TRBJ2-7	TGCAGCGTTTACGAGACGGGTCGCTACGAGCAGTACTTC	CSVYETGRYEQYF
TRBV7-3	few	16	TRBD2	TRBJ2-2	TGTGCCAGCAGCTCCCCCAGTGCGGGAGCCACCGGGGAGCTGTTTTTT	CASSSPSAGATGELFF
TRBV6-2/TRBV6-3	many	15	NA	TRBJ2-7	TGTGCCAGCTCCCGCGCGGGTAATGCTGGCCACGAGCAGTACTTC	CASSRAGNAGHEQYF
TRBV7-2	NA	15	NA	TRBJ2-7	TGTGCCAGCAGCTTAAATGCGGGAAGGAACTACGAGCAGTACTTC	CASSLNAGRNYEQYF
TRBV5-1	many	15	NA	TRBJ2-3	TGCGCCAGCAGCTTGGCGGGAGCAAGCACAGATACGCAGTATTTT	CASSLAGASTDTQYF